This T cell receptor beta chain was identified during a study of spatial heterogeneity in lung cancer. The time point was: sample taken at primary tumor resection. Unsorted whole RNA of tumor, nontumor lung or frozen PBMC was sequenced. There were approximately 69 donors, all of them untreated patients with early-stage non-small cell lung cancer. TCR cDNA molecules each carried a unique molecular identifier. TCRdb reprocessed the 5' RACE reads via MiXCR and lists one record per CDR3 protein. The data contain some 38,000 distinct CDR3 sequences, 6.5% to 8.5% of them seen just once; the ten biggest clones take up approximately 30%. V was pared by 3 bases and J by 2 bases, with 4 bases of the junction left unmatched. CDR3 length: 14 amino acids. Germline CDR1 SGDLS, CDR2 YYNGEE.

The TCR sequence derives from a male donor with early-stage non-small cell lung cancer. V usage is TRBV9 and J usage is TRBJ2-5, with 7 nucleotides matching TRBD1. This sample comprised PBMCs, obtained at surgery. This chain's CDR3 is CASSDTQGQETQYF. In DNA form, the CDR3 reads TGTGCCAGCAGCGACACACAGGGGCAAGAGACCCAGTACTTC.